The 7 T cell receptor beta chains listed next were all sequenced from one sample in a study of blood T cell repertoires in COVID-19. Measured with immunoSEQ multiplex PCR; TCRdb has only the in-frame clones, and not every one. The table has over 250,000 clones, around 90% seen once. The material sequenced was peripheral blood. Source of these receptors: a man in his fifties with acute or convalescent COVID-19.

V usage is TRBV2 and J usage is TRBJ2-7, with a weak D call TRBD1 (5 bases). Trimming removed 3 bases at V and 5 bases at J, with 8 bases between. Per germline, CDR1 SNHLY and CDR2 FYNNEI. CDR3 length: 12 amino acids. The CDR3 coding sequence is TGTGCCAGCAGTGATCAGGGCGACGAGCAGTACTTC. Translated, it gives CASSDQGDEQYF.

The gene calls are TRBV6-5 and TRBJ1-1, with TRBD1 as a possible D gene (6 bases). Germline CDR1 MNHEY, CDR2 SVGAGI. Deletions cut 7 bases from V and 3 bases from J, with 18 bases between. This CDR3 has 15 residues. This CDR3 reads CASTPRGGSDTEAFF. The CDR3 DNA sequence: TGTGCCAGCACCCCTAGGGGGGGCTCTGACACTGAAGCTTTCTTT.

This sequence joins TRBV11-1 and TRBJ2-7, with 7 bases that match TRBD1. The V and J ends lost 2 bases and 4 bases, in that order; junction bases with no gene match: 8. The CDR3 runs to 15 residues. In germline, CDR1 is SGHAT, CDR2 FQDESV (reference sequence). The CDR3 is CASSLSDREGYEQYF. The CDR3 bases are TGTGCCAGCAGCTTAAGCGACAGGGAAGGGTACGAGCAGTACTTC.

This clone was seen many times. V usage is TRBV19 and J usage is TRBJ1-6, with D hard to call. V was pared by 3 bases and J by 10 bases, with 16 bases between. The CDR3 runs to 15 residues. Germline CDR1 reads LNHDA; CDR2 reads SQIVND (reference sequence). The DNA of the CDR3 is TGTGCCAGTAGTATCTTCGCCCAGGTAAACTCACCCCTCCACTTT. This gives the protein CASSIFAQVNSPLHF.

The chain links TRBV18 to TRBJ2-6; 8 bases are shared with TRBD1. The V gene's germline CDR1 is KGHSH and CDR2 LQKENI. CDR3 length equals 18 residues. The trim removed 3 bases at V and 2 bases at J, leaving 9 bases unmatched. The CDR3 here is CASSPTRGPAPGANVLTF. In DNA form, the CDR3 reads TGTGCCAGCTCACCCACCAGGGGGCCCGCCCCTGGGGCCAACGTCCTGACTTTC.

The DNA of the CDR3 is TGCGCCAGCAGCCCAGGCGGGGCCAACGTCCTGACTTTC. Translated, it gives CASSPGGANVLTF. The V call is TRBV5-1, the J call TRBJ2-6; no clear D. CDR3 length: 13 residues. Germline CDR1 is SGHRS and CDR2 is YFSETQ. V shed 4 bases and J shed 4 bases, with 6 bases lying between them.

The chain carries TRBV5-1 and TRBJ1-1, with D maybe TRBD1 (6 bases). This CDR3 region has 11 residues. V was shortened by 4 bases and J by 9 bases, with 10 bases between the two germline ends. Per germline, CDR1 SGHRS and CDR2 YFSETQ. This chain's CDR3 is CASSADRQAFF. The CDR3 DNA reads as TGCGCCAGCAGCGCTGACAGGCAAGCTTTCTTT.